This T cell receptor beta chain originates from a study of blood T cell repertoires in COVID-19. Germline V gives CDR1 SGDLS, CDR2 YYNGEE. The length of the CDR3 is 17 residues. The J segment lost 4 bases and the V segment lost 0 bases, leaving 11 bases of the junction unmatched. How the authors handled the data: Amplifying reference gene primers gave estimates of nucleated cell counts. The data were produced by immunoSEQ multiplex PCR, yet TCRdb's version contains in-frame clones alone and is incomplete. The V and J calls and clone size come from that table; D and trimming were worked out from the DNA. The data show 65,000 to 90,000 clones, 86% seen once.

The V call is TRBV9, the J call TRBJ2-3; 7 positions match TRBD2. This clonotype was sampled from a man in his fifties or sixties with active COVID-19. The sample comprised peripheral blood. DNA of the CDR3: TGTGCCAGCAGCGTAGGTTTCGACGGGGGGAGATCAGATACGCAGTATTTT. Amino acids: CASSVGFDGGRSDTQYF.